The T cell receptor (beta chain) under discussion was sequenced for a study of cytomegalovirus exposure and HLA in healthy donors. Clones were sequenced by immunoSEQ multiplex PCR, and TCRdb holds only the in-frame ones, with some missing. This table has 50,000 to 80,000 clones, 90% to 95% appearing once. Study-wide points: Subsequent analysis revealed that first-cohort TCR clusters tended to co-occur in the 110 or so validation repertoires. A list of 150 to 200 TCR beta chains associated with cytomegalovirus was given.

As concerns this clone: No antigen is known for it.

The receptor comes from a woman under 30 in good health and CMV-seropositive. The specimen was PBMCs.

CDR3 nucleotide sequence: TGTGCCAGCAGCTTAGGAACCCGGGAGGGCCGAGGTAATGAGCAGTTCTTC. Translating it yields CASSLGTREGRGNEQFF. The genes are TRBV5-4 and TRBJ2-1; 8 nucleotides agree with TRBD2. V dropped 2 bases and J dropped 7; count of bases not matched to a gene: 14. Germline lookup yields CDR1 SGHNT and CDR2 YYREEE (reference sequence). The CDR3 has 17 amino acids.